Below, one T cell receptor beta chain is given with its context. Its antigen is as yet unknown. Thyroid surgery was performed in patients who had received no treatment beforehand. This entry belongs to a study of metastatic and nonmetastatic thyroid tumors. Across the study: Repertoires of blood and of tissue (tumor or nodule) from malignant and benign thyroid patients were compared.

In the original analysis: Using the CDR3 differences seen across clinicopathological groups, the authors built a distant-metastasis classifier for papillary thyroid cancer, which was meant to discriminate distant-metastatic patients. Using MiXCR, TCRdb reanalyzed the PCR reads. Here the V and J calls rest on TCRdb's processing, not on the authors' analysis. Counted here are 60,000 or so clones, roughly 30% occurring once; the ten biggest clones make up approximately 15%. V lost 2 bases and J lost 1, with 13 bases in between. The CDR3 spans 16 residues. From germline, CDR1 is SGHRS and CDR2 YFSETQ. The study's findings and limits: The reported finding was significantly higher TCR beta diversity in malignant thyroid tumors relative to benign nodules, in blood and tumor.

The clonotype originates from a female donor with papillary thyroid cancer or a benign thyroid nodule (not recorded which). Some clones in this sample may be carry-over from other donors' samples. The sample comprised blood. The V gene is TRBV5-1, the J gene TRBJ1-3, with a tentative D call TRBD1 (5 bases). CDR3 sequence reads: CASSFQGGSSGNTIYF. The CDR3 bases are TGCGCCAGCAGCTTCCAGGGCGGTTCTTCTGGAAACACCATATATTTT. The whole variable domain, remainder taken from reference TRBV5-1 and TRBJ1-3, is KAGVTQTPRYLIKTRGQQVTLSCSPISGHRSVSWYQQTPGQGLQFLFEYFSETQRNKGNFPGRFSGRQFSNSRSEMNVSTLELGDSALYLCASSFQGGSSGNTIYFGEGSWLTVV.